The clone carrying this TCR beta chain was observed a few times. The antigen is not known. The CDR3 extends over 13 amino acids. Trimming removed 2 bases at V and 6 bases at J, with 11 bases between. Germline CDR1 reads MNHNY; CDR2 reads SVGAGI (reference sequence). Primers: 60 Vbeta forward and 13 Jbeta reverse. Sequenced by immunoSEQ multiplex PCR; TCRdb stores in-frame clones only, minus some. The sample holds about 130,000 clones, around 70% seen once. This entry is derived from a study of cytomegalovirus exposure and HLA in healthy donors. Overall study: T cells numbering about 180 million yielded fewer than 140 million unique TCR beta sequences in an earlier analysis.

Findings and limits, study-wide: In a later analysis, a genetic analysis reported fewer productive-TCR N-insertions in an Asian-associated ancestry cluster than the cohort average.

At the time of sampling, donors were nominally healthy, though unrecorded immune exposures were likely. The CMV serostatus of this donor went unrecorded. The source is a human donor in good health. Sequencing was done on a sample of PBMCs. The chain uses TRBV6-6 and TRBJ2-7; TRBD2 might be the D (6 bases). CDR3 in DNA: TGTGCCAGCAGTTACCCGGGAGTTCCCGAGCAGTACTTC. It encodes CASSYPGVPEQYF.